This T cell receptor (delta chain) originates from a study of gamma-delta chains in newborns, infants, children. About the research overall: Microbial exposure reportedly drives polyclonal innate γδ T cell expansion after birth.

In the case of this clone: A far bigger clonotype differs at one base, so this is likely a read error. This same CDR3 is encoded by further DNA sequences in the sample.

In germline, CDR1 is GEAIGNYY, CDR2 EKD. CDR3 size: 14 residues. Trimming cost V 0 bases and J 11 bases, with 15 bases left between them. TCRdb reprocessed the reads using CATT. Found here are approximately 5,400 delta-chain clones, about 0.42% of them singletons; the top ten hold 14%. The chain employs TRDV2 and TRDJ2; D is possibly TRDD3 (6 bases). The receptor's source is a child who was a newborn, infant or young child, either healthy, febrile or measles-vaccinated (not recorded which). Source material: blood. CDR3 sequence reads: CACDTLGYMSQLFF. The CDR3 coding sequence is TGTGCCTGTGACACCCTGGGGTATATGTCGCAACTCTTCTTT.